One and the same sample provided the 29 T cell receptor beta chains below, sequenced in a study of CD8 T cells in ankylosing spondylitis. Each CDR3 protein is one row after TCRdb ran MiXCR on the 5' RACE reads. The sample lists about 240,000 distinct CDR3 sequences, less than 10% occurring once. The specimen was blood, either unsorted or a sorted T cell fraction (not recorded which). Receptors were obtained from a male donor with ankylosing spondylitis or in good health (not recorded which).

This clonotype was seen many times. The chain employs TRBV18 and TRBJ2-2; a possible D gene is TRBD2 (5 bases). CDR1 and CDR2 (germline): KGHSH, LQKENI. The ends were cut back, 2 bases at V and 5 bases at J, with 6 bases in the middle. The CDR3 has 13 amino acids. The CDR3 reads CASSPRETGELFF. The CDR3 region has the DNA TGTGCCAGCTCACCAAGGGAGACCGGGGAGCTGTTTTTT.

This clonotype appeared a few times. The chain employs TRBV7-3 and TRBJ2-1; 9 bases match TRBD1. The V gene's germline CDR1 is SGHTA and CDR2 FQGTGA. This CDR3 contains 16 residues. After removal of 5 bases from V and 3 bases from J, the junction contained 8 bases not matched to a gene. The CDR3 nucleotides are TGTGCCAGCAGCAAATCCCGGGGACAGGGCTACAATGAGCAGTTCTTC. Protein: CASSKSRGQGYNEQFF. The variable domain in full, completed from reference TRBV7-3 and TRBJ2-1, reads GAGVSQTPSNKVTEKGKYVELRCDPISGHTALYWYRQSLGQGPEFLIYFQGTGAADDSGLPNDRFFAVRPEGSVSTLKIQRTERGDSAVYLCASSKSRGQGYNEQFFGPGTRLTVL.

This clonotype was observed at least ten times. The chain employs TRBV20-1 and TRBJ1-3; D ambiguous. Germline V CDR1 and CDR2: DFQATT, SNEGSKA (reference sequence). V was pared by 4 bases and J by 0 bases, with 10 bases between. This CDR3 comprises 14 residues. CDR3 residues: CSAKDYTSGNTIYF. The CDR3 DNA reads TGCAGTGCTAAGGACTACACCTCTGGAAACACCATATATTTT.

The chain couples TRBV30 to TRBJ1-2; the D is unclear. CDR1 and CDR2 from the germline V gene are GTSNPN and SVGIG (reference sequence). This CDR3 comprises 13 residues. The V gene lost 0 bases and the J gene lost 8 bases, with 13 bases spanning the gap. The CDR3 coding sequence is TGTGCCTGGAGTGTACAACATTTGCACGGCTACACCTTC. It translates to CAWSVQHLHGYTF.

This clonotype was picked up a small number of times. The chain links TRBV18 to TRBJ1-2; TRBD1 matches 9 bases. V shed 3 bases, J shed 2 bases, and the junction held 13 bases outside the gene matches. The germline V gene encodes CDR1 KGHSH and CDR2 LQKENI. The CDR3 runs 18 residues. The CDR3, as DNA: TGTGCCAGCTCACCCATGCCGGGACAGGGCGAGGGGAACTATGGCTACACCTTC. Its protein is CASSPMPGQGEGNYGYTF.

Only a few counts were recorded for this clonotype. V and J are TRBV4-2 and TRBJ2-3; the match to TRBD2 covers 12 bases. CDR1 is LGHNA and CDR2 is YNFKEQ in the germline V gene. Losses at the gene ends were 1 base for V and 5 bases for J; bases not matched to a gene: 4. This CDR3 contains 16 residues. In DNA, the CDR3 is TGTGCCAGCAGCCAAGCTAGCGGGGGGGCCGAAGATACGCAGTATTTT. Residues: CASSQASGGAEDTQYF.

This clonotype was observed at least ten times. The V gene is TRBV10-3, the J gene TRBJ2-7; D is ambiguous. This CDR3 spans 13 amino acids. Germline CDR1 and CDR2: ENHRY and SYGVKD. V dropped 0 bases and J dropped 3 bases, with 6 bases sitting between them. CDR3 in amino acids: CAISESGFYEQYF. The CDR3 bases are TGTGCCATCAGTGAGTCAGGATTCTACGAGCAGTACTTC.

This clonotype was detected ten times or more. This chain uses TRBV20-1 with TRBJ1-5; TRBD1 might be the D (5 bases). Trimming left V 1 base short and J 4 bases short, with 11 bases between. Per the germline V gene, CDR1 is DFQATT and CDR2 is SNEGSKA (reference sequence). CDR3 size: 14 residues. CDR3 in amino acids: CSARGPGENQPQHF. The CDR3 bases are TGCAGTGCTAGAGGCCCGGGGGAGAATCAGCCCCAGCATTTT.

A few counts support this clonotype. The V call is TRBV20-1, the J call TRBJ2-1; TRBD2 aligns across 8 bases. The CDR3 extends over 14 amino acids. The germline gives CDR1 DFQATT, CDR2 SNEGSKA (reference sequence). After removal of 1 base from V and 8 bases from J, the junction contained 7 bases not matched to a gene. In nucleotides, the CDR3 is TGCAGTGCTAGAGCGGGGGGGCCTGGCGATGAGCAGTTCTTC. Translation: CSARAGGPGDEQFF.

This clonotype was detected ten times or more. The CDR3 sequence is CSALWGFTEAFF. The CDR3 nucleotides read TGCAGTGCTCTCTGGGGGTTCACTGAAGCTTTCTTT. This sequence joins TRBV20-1 and TRBJ1-1, with D perhaps TRBD1 (5 bases). The CDR3 covers 12 residues. V was shortened by 5 bases and J by 4 bases, with 11 bases between the two germline ends. Germline values: CDR1 DFQATT, CDR2 SNEGSKA (reference sequence).

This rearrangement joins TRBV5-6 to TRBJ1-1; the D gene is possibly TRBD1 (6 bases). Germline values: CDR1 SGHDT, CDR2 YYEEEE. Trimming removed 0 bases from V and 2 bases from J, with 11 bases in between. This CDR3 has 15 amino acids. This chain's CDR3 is CASSLVGQPNTEAFF. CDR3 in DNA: TGTGCCAGCAGCTTGGTCGGACAGCCTAACACTGAAGCTTTCTTT.

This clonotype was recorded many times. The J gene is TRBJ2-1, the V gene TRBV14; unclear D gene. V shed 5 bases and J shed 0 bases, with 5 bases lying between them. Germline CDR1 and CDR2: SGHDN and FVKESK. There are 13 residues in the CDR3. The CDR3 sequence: CASSWSSYNEQFF. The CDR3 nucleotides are TGTGCCAGCAGCTGGAGCTCCTACAATGAGCAGTTCTTC.

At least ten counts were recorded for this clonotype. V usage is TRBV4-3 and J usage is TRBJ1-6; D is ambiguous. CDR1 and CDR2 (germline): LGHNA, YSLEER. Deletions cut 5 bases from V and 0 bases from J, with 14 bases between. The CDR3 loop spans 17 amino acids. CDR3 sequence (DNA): TGCGCCAGCAGCACCCGGGAGGGCAGCTCCTATAATTCACCCCTCCACTTT. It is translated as CASSTREGSSYNSPLHF.

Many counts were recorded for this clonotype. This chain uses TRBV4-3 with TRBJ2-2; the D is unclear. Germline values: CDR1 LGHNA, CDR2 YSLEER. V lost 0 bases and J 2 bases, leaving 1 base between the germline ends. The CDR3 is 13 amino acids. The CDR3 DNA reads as TGCGCCAGCAGCCAAGATAACACCGGGGAGCTGTTTTTT. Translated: CASSQDNTGELFF.

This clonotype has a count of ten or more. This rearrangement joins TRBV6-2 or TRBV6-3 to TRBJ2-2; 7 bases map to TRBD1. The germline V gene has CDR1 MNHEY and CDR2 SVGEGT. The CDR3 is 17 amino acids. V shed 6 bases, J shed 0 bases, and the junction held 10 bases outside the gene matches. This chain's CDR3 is CASRPTGSIANTGELFF. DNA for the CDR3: TGTGCCAGCAGGCCGACAGGGTCAATTGCGAACACCGGGGAGCTGTTTTTT.

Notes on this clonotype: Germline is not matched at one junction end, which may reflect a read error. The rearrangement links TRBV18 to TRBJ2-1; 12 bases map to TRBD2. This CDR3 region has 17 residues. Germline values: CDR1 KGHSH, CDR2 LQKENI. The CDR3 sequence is CASSPLTSGSSYNEQFF. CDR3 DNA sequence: TGTGCCAGTTCACCTCTGACTAGCGGGAGCTCCTACAATGAGCAGTTCTTC.

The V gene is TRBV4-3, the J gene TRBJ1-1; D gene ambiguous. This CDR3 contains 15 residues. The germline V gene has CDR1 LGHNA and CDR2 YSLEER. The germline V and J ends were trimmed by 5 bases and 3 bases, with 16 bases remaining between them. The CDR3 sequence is CASSVQVFMDTEAFF. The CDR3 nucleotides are TGCGCCAGCAGCGTCCAGGTCTTTATGGACACTGAAGCTTTCTTT.

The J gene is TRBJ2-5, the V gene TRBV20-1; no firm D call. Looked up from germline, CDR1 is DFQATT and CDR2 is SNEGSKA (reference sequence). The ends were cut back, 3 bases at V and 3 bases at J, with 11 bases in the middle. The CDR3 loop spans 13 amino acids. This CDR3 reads CSASNGWEETQYF. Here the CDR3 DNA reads TGCAGTGCTAGCAACGGATGGGAAGAGACCCAGTACTTC.

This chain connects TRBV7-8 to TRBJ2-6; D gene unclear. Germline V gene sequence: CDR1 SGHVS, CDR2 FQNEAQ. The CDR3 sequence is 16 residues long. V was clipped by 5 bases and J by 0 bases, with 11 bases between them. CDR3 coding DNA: TGTGCCAGCAGCAAAGATGATGGCTCTGGGGCCAACGTCCTGACTTTC. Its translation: CASSKDDGSGANVLTF.

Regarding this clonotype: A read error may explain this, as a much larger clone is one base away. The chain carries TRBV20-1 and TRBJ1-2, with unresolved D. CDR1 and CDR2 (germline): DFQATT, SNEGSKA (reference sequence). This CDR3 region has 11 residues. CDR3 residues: CSASDHPLNFF. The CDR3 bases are TGCAGTGCTAGTGACCACCCGTTGAACTTCTTC.

CDR3 amino acids: CASCPQVGPLSSYNEQFF. In DNA form, the CDR3 reads TGTGCCAGCTGCCCCCAGGTCGGGCCTCTAAGCTCCTACAATGAGCAGTTCTTC. V usage is TRBV3-1 and J usage is TRBJ2-1; no clear D. V was shortened by 8 bases and J by 0 bases, with 23 bases between the two germline ends. The CDR3 is 18 residues long. The germline V gene encodes CDR1 LGHDT and CDR2 YNNKEL (reference sequence).

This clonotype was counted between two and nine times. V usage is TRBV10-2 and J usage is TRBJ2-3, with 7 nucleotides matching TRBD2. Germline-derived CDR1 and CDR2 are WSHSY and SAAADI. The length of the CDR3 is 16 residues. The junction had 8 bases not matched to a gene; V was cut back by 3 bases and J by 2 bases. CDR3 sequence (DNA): TGCGCCAGCAGTGACGGGCGGGAGAGGTACACAGATACGCAGTATTTT. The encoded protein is CASSDGRERYTDTQYF.

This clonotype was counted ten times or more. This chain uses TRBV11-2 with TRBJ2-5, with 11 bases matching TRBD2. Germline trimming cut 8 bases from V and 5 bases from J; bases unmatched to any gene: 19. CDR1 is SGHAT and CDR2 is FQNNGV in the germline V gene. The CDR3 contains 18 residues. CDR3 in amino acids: CASGAVLGLAARGETQYF. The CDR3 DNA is TGTGCCAGCGGAGCTGTATTGGGACTAGCGGCGCGTGGGGAGACCCAGTACTTC.

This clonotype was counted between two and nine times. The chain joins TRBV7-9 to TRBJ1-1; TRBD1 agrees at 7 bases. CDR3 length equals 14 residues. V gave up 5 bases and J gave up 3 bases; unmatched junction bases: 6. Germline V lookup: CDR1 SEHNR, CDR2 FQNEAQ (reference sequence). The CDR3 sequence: CASSLPDRDTEAFF. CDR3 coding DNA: TGTGCCAGCAGCCTCCCCGACAGGGACACTGAAGCTTTCTTT.

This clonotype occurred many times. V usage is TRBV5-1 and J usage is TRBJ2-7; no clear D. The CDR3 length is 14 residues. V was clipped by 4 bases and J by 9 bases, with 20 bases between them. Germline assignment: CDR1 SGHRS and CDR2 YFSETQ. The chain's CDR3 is CASSPTLEAPTQYF. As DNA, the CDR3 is TGCGCCAGCAGCCCTACCCTAGAAGCACCCACGCAGTACTTC.

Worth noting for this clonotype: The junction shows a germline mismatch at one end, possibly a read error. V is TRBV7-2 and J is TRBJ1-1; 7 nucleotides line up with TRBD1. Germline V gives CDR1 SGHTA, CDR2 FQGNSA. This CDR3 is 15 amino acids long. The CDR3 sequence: CASSTMDRRNSEAFF. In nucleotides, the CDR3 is TGTGCCAGCAGCACCATGGACAGGAGGAACAGTGAAGCTTTCTTT.

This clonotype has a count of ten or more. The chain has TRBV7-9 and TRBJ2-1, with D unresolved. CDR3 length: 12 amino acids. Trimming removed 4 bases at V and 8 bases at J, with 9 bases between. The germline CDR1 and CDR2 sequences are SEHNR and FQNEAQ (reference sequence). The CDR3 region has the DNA TGTGCCAGCAGCTCCATAGCAGATGAGCAGTTCTTC. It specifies CASSSIADEQFF.

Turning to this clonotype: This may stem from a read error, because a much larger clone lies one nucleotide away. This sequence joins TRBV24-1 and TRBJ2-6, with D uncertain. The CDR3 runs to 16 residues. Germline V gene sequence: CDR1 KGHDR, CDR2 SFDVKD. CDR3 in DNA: TGTGCCACCTGTGATTTAGTTGGCACTGGGGCCAACGTCCTGACTTTC. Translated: CATCDLVGTGANVLTF.

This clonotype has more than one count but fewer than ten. The CDR3 region is CASSVPGLSRHNEQFF. Written as DNA, the CDR3 is TGTGCCAGCTCAGTCCCGGGACTCAGTAGGCACAATGAGCAGTTCTTC. The V gene is TRBV18, the J gene TRBJ2-1, with TRBD2 as a possible D gene (6 bases). The CDR3 totals 16 residues. From germline, CDR1 is KGHSH and CDR2 LQKENI. Trimming cost V 5 bases and J 5 bases, with 19 bases left between them.